Detailed here is one T cell receptor beta chain. Its antigen is still unknown. The CDR3 is 12 amino acids. The germline V gene encodes CDR1 MNHEY and CDR2 SMNVEV (reference sequence). V shed 9 bases, J shed 1 base, and the junction held 1 base outside the gene matches. This sample was included in a study of T cell responses to AZD1222 COVID-19 vaccine. Study at large: Both about-4-week and about-12-week second-dose recipients were combined.

Only in-frame clones appear in the TCRdb table, and some are missing; sequencing was by immunoSEQ multiplex PCR. Of approximately 170,000 clones in the sample, 75% to 90% are singletons; the top ten hold 6.9%. General observations from the study: Mostly white British, mostly female donors; authors suggested clonal diversity may be underestimated. The peak T cell response came first, and repertoires were sampled only after it.

This sequence joins TRBV27 and TRBJ1-1; 8 nucleotides align to TRBD1. This specimen consisted of peripheral blood, obtained on day 0 of AZD1222 vaccination. The sequence was obtained from an adult in good health. The CDR3 DNA follows: TGTGCCAGTGGGACAGGGAACACTGAAGCTTTCTTT. Protein product: CASGTGNTEAFF.